Below, one TCR beta chain is given with its context. As for time point: blood at routine non-recurrence follow-up after resection. From tumor, nontumor lung or frozen PBMC, whole RNA was taken unsorted for sequencing. TCRdb used MiXCR to reprocess the 5' RACE reads, holding one entry per CDR3 protein. The sample has some 110,000 distinct CDR3 sequences, 12% seen once. This specimen comes from a study of spatial heterogeneity in lung cancer. Germline CDR1 reads SNHLY; CDR2 reads FYNNEI. The CDR3 length is 15 residues. Trimming stripped 4 bases from V and 4 bases from J, with 11 bases between. The chain couples TRBV2 to TRBJ2-6; D may match TRBD1 or TRBD2 (5 bases each). Sequencing was performed on PBMCs, taken at follow-up. The sequence was collected from a male donor with early-stage non-small cell lung cancer. The CDR3: CASSVEGFGANVLTF. CDR3 bases: TGTGCCAGCAGTGTTGAGGGGTTCGGGGCCAACGTCCTGACTTTC.